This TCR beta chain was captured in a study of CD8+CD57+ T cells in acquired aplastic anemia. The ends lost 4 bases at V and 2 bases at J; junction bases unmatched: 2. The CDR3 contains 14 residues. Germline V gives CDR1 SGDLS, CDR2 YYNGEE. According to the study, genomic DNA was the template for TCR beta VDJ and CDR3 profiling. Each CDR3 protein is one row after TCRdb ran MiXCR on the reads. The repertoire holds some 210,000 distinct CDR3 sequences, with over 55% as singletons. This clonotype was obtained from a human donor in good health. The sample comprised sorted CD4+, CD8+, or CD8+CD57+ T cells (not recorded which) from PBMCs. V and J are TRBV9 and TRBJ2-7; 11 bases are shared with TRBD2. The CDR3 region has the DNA TGTGCCAGCAGCAGGACTAGCGGGCCCTACGAGCAGTACTTC. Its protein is CASSRTSGPYEQYF.